This T cell receptor (beta chain) was obtained from a study of cytomegalovirus exposure and HLA in healthy donors. The PCR contained 60 Vbeta and 13 Jbeta primers. TCRdb's copy holds only in-frame clones and misses some; the assay was immunoSEQ multiplex PCR. The top ten clones hold 0.75% to 0.95% of a sample with more than 100,000 clones, approximately 71% of them seen once. Input material: PBMCs. This TCR was recovered from a woman in her sixties or seventies in good health and CMV-seronegative.

The CDR3 sequence: CASSYIYSGNTIYF. For the CDR3, the DNA is TGTGCCAGCAGTTATATATACTCTGGAAACACCATATATTTT. This rearrangement joins TRBV28 to TRBJ1-3; D remains ambiguous. The length of the CDR3 is 14 residues. Germline-derived CDR1 and CDR2 are MDHEN and SYDVKM. The V end was cut by 4 bases, the J end by 0 bases, with 7 bases between.